A selection of T cell receptor beta chains follows, all from one sample in a study of cytotoxic CD8 clonotypes in ibrutinib-treated CLL. Profiled with immunoSEQ multiplex PCR; TCRdb holds only in-frame clones, not every one. Of over 200,000 clones detected, 65% to 80% appear once; the ten largest clones hold approximately 6%. Source: PBMCs, taken after 12 months of ibrutinib treatment. The receptors originated from a human donor with chronic lymphocytic leukemia. Each CDR3 is given with its conserved first and last residue. A D gene is named only where the DNA matches it firmly. Rows may omit the clone size; those that give it use once, few, many or a size class.

-	TRBV18	-	13	TRBJ1-1	CASSPQANTEAFF	TGTGCCAGCTCACCTCAGGCGAACACTGAAGCTTTCTTT
-	TRBV6-6	TRBD1	16	TRBJ2-7	CASSLNPGQASYEQYF	TGTGCCAGCAGTCTTAACCCCGGACAGGCGTCCTACGAGCAGTACTTC
-	TRBV15	-	14	TRBJ1-6	CATSREGGNSPLHF	TGTGCCACCAGCAGAGAGGGTGGAAATTCACCCCTCCACTTT
-	TRBV2	-	12	TRBJ2-7	CARGELGVEQYF	TGTGCCAGGGGGGAGCTTGGGGTGGAGCAGTACTTC
once	TRBV6-5	TRBD1	15	TRBJ1-2	CASSRQGTTNYGYTF	TGTGCCAGCAGCCGACAGGGGACCACTAACTATGGCTACACCTTC
-	TRBV6-5	-	13	TRBJ2-5	CASSFDGIKTQYF	TGTGCCAGCAGTTTTGATGGCATAAAGACCCAGTACTTC
once	TRBV30	-	14	TRBJ1-1	CAWIRQALNTEAFF	TGTGCCTGGATAAGACAGGCGCTAAACACTGAAGCTTTCTTT
-	TRBV5-1	TRBD1	15	TRBJ1-3	CASGQGALAGNTIYF	TGCGCCAGCGGACAGGGGGCTCTAGCTGGAAACACCATATATTTT
once	TRBV29-1	TRBD1	13	TRBJ2-7	CSVYSRDSYEQYF	TGCAGCGTTTATTCCCGGGACAGCTACGAGCAGTACTTC
-	TRBV25-1	-	12	TRBJ1-2	CASRYPLGGYTF	TGTGCCAGCCGCTACCCCCTTGGCGGCTACACCTTC
-	TRBV7-8	TRBD1	15	TRBJ2-1	CASSLGQGRPYEQFF	TGTGCCAGCAGCTTGGGACAGGGCCGTCCGTATGAGCAGTTCTTC
-	TRBV27	TRBD1	13	TRBJ1-2	CASRIYTGGGYTF	TGTGCCAGCCGGATATATACAGGGGGTGGCTACACCTTC
-	TRBV27	-	15	TRBJ1-2	CASSPGTKGSYGYTF	TGTGCCAGCAGTCCCGGGACGAAGGGATCCTATGGCTACACCTTC
-	TRBV7-3	-	15	TRBJ2-7	CASSLQGGDNYEQYF	TGTGCCAGCAGCTTACAGGGGGGAGACAACTACGAGCAGTACTTC
-	TRBV11-3	-	11	TRBJ1-1	CASSRDTEAFF	TGTGCCAGCAGCCGGGACACTGAAGCTTTCTTT
-	TRBV5-4	TRBD1	14	TRBJ1-2	CASSLGQGVSGYTF	TGTGCCAGCAGCTTGGGACAGGGGGTGAGTGGCTACACCTTC
-	TRBV14	TRBD1	15	TRBJ1-6	CASSQVGTGNSPLHF	TGTGCCAGCAGCCAGGTGGGGACAGGGAATTCACCCCTCCACTTT